These T cell receptor beta chains were read from a single sample in a study of CD8+ T cells in alopecia areata. Clones were sequenced by immunoSEQ multiplex PCR, and TCRdb holds only the in-frame ones, with some missing. Of tens of thousands of clones listed, approximately 50% were seen once; the top ten hold around 5%. The sequencing input was NKG2D-high CD8+ T cells sorted from blood. Receptor source: a human donor with alopecia areata. Both conserved end residues are part of each CDR3. A D gene is named only where the DNA matches it firmly. Rows give clone size only sometimes, using once, few, many, or a class for an expanded clone.

length	size	V	D	J	CDR3	DNA
13	.	TRBV25-1	.	TRBJ1-2	CASRMEGGYGYTF	TGTGCCAGCAGAATGGAGGGAGGCTATGGCTACACCTTC
17	.	TRBV7-9	TRBD2	TRBJ2-3	CASSSTEAGVITDTQYF	TGTGCCAGCAGCTCAACCGAGGCGGGGGTGATCACAGATACGCAGTATTTT
17	.	TRBV5-1	.	TRBJ2-3	CASSLPLANLGTDTQYF	TGCGCCAGCAGCTTGCCGCTAGCGAATCTAGGGACAGATACGCAGTATTTT
14	.	TRBV10-3	.	TRBJ2-7	CAISESNNRYEQYF	TGTGCCATCAGTGAGTCGAATAACCGCTACGAGCAGTACTTC
17	.	TRBV4-1	TRBD1	TRBJ2-7	CASSQDSSGTGNYEQYF	TGCGCCAGCAGCCAAGACTCCTCCGGGACAGGGAACTACGAGCAGTACTTC
14	.	TRBV27	.	TRBJ1-2	CASSPPGGDYGYTF	TGTGCCAGCAGCCCCCCGGGGGGGGACTATGGCTACACCTTC
17	medium-sized	TRBV23-1	.	TRBJ1-6	CASSQYSGGGFDSPLHF	TGCGCCAGCAGTCAATACTCAGGAGGTGGATTTGATTCACCCCTCCACTTT
16	few	TRBV2	TRBD1	TRBJ2-2	CASSVEGTGATGELFF	TGTGCCAGCAGTGTAGAGGGGACAGGGGCCACCGGGGAGCTGTTTTTT
18	few	TRBV7-2	.	TRBJ2-7	CASSKPPWLTRLSYEQYF	TGTGCCAGCAGCAAACCTCCGTGGTTGACTCGCCTCTCCTACGAGCAGTACTTC
14	.	TRBV4-1	TRBD1	TRBJ2-7	CASSQERTGNEQYF	TGCGCCAGCAGCCAAGAACGGACAGGGAATGAGCAGTACTTC
11	few	TRBV29-1	TRBD1	TRBJ2-7	CSADRDGEQYF	TGCAGCGCGGACAGGGACGGGGAGCAGTACTTC
17	.	TRBV29-1	TRBD2	TRBJ2-1	CSVVGTELAGHYNEQFF	TGCAGCGTTGTTGGAACGGAACTAGCGGGACACTACAATGAGCAGTTCTTC
13	few	TRBV29-1	.	TRBJ2-1	CSVSWAGSDEQFF	TGCAGCGTGTCGTGGGCAGGATCAGATGAGCAGTTCTTC
20	.	TRBV27	TRBD2	TRBJ2-3	CASSDPGLAGGVTPTDTQYF	TGTGCCAGCAGTGATCCGGGACTAGCGGGGGGAGTAACTCCCACAGATACGCAGTATTTT
15	.	TRBV29-1	.	TRBJ2-7	CSVEATVSPRNEQYF	TGCAGCGTTGAAGCAACGGTTTCTCCTAGGAACGAGCAGTACTTC
14	.	TRBV30	.	TRBJ2-2	CAWIGLASTGELFF	TGTGCCTGGATAGGTCTAGCGTCGACCGGGGAGCTGTTTTTT
11	.	TRBV9	.	TRBJ1-1	CASSAGGEAFF	TGTGCCAGCAGCGCCGGAGGTGAAGCTTTCTTT
20	.	TRBV2	TRBD1	TRBJ2-6	CASSFSKLGQDRSGANVLTF	TGTGCCAGCAGTTTCTCCAAGTTGGGACAGGACCGCTCTGGGGCCAACGTCCTGACTTTC
15	.	TRBV7-9	.	TRBJ1-1	CASSVNQGMNTEAFF	TGTGCCAGCAGCGTCAACCAGGGGATGAACACTGAAGCTTTCTTT
14	.	TRBV2	.	TRBJ2-3	CAYTGKVGTDTQYF	TGTGCCTACACCGGAAAGGTGGGCACAGATACGCAGTATTTT
16	.	TRBV27	TRBD2	TRBJ2-3	CASSLTSGGRTDTQYF	TGTGCCAGCAGTCTGACTAGCGGGGGGCGCACAGATACGCAGTATTTT
11	few	TRBV7-9	.	TRBJ2-1	CASTPSFEQFF	TGTGCCAGCACCCCTTCATTCGAGCAGTTCTTC
14	.	TRBV9	.	TRBJ2-3	CASSYGDFTDTQYF	TGTGCCAGCAGCTATGGGGACTTCACAGATACGCAGTATTTT
14	.	TRBV29-1	.	TRBJ2-1	CSVDAGSSYNEQFF	TGCAGCGTTGATGCCGGCAGCTCCTACAATGAGCAGTTCTTC
15	few	TRBV7-9	.	TRBJ1-5	CASSLAEGARQPQHF	TGTGCCAGCAGCTTAGCGGAGGGTGCGAGGCAGCCCCAGCATTTT
21	.	TRBV29-1	TRBD2	TRBJ2-3	CSVEDTLTSGGKLTSTDTQYF	TGCAGCGTTGAAGATACCCTCACTAGCGGGGGGAAATTAACTAGCACAGATACGCAGTATTTT
12	.	TRBV7-9	.	TRBJ2-2	CASSFVGRELFF	TGTGCCAGCAGCTTTGTGGGTCGGGAGCTGTTTTTT
11	.	TRBV27	.	TRBJ2-1	CASSRGREQFF	TGTGCCAGCAGTCGGGGACGTGAGCAGTTCTTC